The sequence of this T cell receptor (beta chain) was determined in a study of CD8+ T cells in alopecia areata. Study-wide findings and caveats: Tofacitinib significantly brought down scalp clonality and expanded CD8+ clones among top 100.

This sample's treatment: oral pan-JAK inhibitor, 5-10 mg twice daily. Germline-derived CDR1 and CDR2 are SGHDN and FVKESK. The CDR3 runs 13 residues. With 6 bases removed from V and 3 bases from J, the gap between germline ends came to 12 bases. Turning to this clone: The target antigen is unknown.

Extracted RNA was reverse transcribed into cDNA, the sequencing template. Repertoires were generated with immunoSEQ multiplex PCR, while TCRdb's copy carries only in-frame clones and drops some. Among roughly 76,000 clones, roughly 30% were seen once, and the ten largest hold approximately 15%. The sequencing used CD8+ T cells sorted from blood, collected at week 4, from a patient treated with tofacitinib. The sequence was obtained from a human donor with alopecia areata. This chain joins TRBV14 and TRBJ2-7; tentatively, D is TRBD2 (5 bases). CDR3 sequence reads: CASSPDGDYEQYF. For the CDR3, the DNA is TGTGCCAGCAGTCCAGACGGGGACTACGAGCAGTACTTC.